The present T cell receptor beta chain was sequenced within a study of blood T cell repertoires in COVID-19. Study summary: The cDNA or gDNA used as material had been derived from T cells, B-cell-depleted T cells, or PBMCs.

Generated by immunoSEQ multiplex PCR, the TCRdb table keeps only in-frame clones and is missing some. The sample contains some 350,000 clones, more than 85% of which appear only once. The germline V and J ends were trimmed by 5 bases and 0 bases, with 10 bases remaining between them. CDR3 size: 14 residues. Germline V gene data show CDR1 as LNHDA and CDR2 as SQIVND (reference sequence). The chain couples TRBV19 to TRBJ2-5; tentatively, D is TRBD1 (6 bases). The specimen sequenced was peripheral blood. The sequence was obtained from a human donor in a cohort sampled during active COVID-19. CDR3 in amino acids: CASSAGTHQETQYF. The CDR3 coding sequence is TGTGCCAGTAGTGCCGGGACACACCAAGAGACCCAGTACTTC.